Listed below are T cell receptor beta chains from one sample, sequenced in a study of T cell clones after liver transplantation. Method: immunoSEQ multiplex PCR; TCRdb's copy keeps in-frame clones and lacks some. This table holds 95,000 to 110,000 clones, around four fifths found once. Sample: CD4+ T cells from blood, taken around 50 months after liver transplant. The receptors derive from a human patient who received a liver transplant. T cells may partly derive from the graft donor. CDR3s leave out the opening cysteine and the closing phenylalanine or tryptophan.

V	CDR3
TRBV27	ASSFLMTDSNTEAF
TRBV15	ATSRISGQGSEKLF
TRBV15	ATSRETPRDRDFGRNEKLF
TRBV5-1	ASSVAGFYTDTQY
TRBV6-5	ASNRGSSYEQY
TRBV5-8	ASSRGTVNTEAF
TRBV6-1	ASRGDRIYGYT
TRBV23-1	GRSYNEKLF
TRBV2	ASGTGVDRGYT
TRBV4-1	ASSQDRQGRYEQY
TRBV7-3	ASSLTGTIYNEQF
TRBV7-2	ASSLALRASGGWGEQF
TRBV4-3	ASSQGNLAGGRTDTQY
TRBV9	ASSVQGANTEAF
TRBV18	ASSPAGTGGAHNGYT
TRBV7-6	ASSLAGKAYEQY
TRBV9	ASSRGDRGSNSPLH
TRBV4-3	ASSQDVGDGYT
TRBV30	AWSVLLPSGLQAEAF
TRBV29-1	SVEAGGQVYGYT
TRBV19	ASRKGSSYNEQF
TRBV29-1	SVRMGIMGTDTQY
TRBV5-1	ASRLGQGTSPLH
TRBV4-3	ASSQDIGSNEQY
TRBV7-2	ASSSRGISNEQY
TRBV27	ASRAVRISPLH
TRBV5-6	ASSRDLPYGYT
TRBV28	ASRFTGLGNEQF
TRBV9	ASSVEGKDYNEQF
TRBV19	ASSAQGRSTGELF
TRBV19	ASSILGQGVEQY
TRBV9	ASSVSSQNEQF
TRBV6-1	ASSAETVPNYGYT
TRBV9	ASSVGGQVSGNTIY
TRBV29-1	SVGTVQETQY